Shown below are 20 T cell receptor beta chains from a single sample sequenced in a study of PD-1 blockade in classical Hodgkin lymphoma. The patients all showed relapse after autologous stem cell transplantation, while their brentuximab vedotin exposure varied. The repertoire was sequenced with immunoSEQ multiplex PCR; TCRdb's copy has only in-frame clones and lacks some. The sample holds tens of thousands of clones, 55% to 75% seen once. Sequencing was performed on peripheral blood mononuclear cells (PBMCs), taken before the second cycle of nivolumab. The receptor set was obtained from a human donor with classical Hodgkin lymphoma.

The count of this clone is one. The chain combines TRBV7-9 with TRBJ2-2, with 9 positions matching TRBD1. The CDR3 is made up of 16 amino acids. The trim removed 4 bases at V and 6 bases at J, leaving 9 bases unmatched. Germline CDR1 SEHNR, CDR2 FQNEAQ (reference sequence). The CDR3 here is CASSSTGTGYAGELFF. The DNA for the CDR3 is TGTGCCAGCAGCTCTACCGGGACAGGGTATGCCGGGGAGCTGTTTTTT.

This chain's CDR3 is CASTPRENTEAFF. Here the CDR3 DNA reads TGCGCCAGCACCCCCAGAGAAAACACTGAAGCTTTCTTT. The genes are TRBV5-1 and TRBJ1-1; D is unclear. From germline, CDR1 is SGHRS and CDR2 YFSETQ. Trimming took off 6 bases at V and 2 bases at J, with 11 bases between the two ends. The CDR3 is made up of 13 amino acids.

The chain links TRBV15 to TRBJ2-1; unclear D gene. Germline assignment: CDR1 LNHNV and CDR2 YYDKDF (reference sequence). This CDR3 has 17 residues. V lost 1 base and J 0 bases, leaving 13 bases between the germline ends. The DNA for the CDR3 is TGTGCCACCAGCAGAGGGTTCTCTGTTAGCTCCTACAATGAGCAGTTCTTC. Translated: CATSRGFSVSSYNEQFF. The full variable domain, rest sourced from reference TRBV15 and TRBJ2-1, is DAMVIQNPRYQVTQFGKPVTLSCSQTLNHNVMYWYQQKSSQAPKLLFHYYDKDFNNEADTPDNFQSRRPNTSFCFLDIRSPGLGDTAMYLCATSRGFSVSSYNEQFFGPGTRLTVL.

The chain is built from TRBV18 and TRBJ2-6, with D possibly matching TRBD1 (6 bases). V was cut by 5 bases and J by 0 bases, with 8 bases left in between. The CDR3 loop spans 15 amino acids. Germline V gene data show CDR1 as KGHSH and CDR2 as LQKENI. CDR3 nucleotide sequence: TGTGCCAGCTCAGCGGACAGCTCTGGGGCCAACGTCCTGACTTTC. Protein: CASSADSSGANVLTF.

This clone was observed a handful of times. The chain uses TRBV5-1 and TRBJ2-3, with D possibly TRBD2 on 5 matching bases. The CDR3 totals 14 residues. V dropped 3 bases and J dropped 1 base, with 9 bases sitting between them. Per the germline V gene, CDR1 is SGHRS and CDR2 is YFSETQ. This chain's CDR3 is CASSWRAGTDTQYF. The CDR3 DNA reads as TGCGCCAGCAGCTGGCGGGCAGGCACAGATACGCAGTATTTT.

The chain has TRBV7-8 and TRBJ1-1; no firm D call. Germline CDR1 SGHVS, CDR2 FQNEAQ. The V and J ends lost 5 bases and 1 base respectively, with 11 bases between them. This CDR3 region has 14 residues. The CDR3 is CASSQSAANTEAFF. In DNA form, the CDR3 reads TGTGCCAGCAGCCAGTCGGCCGCGAACACTGAAGCTTTCTTT.

J is TRBJ1-2 and V is TRBV4-2, with 7 bases matching TRBD1. Germline assignment: CDR1 LGHNA and CDR2 YNFKEQ. V lost 4 bases, J lost 5 bases, and 13 bases stayed unmatched. The CDR3 is made up of 16 amino acids. CDR3 protein: CASSRTGTSGWYGYTF. CDR3 coding DNA: TGTGCCAGCAGCCGGACAGGTACCTCGGGATGGTATGGCTACACCTTC.

The J gene is TRBJ2-5, the V gene TRBV10-3, with D uncertain. The V and J ends lost 0 bases and 3 bases respectively, with 8 bases between them. The CDR3 contains 14 residues. The V gene's germline CDR1 is ENHRY and CDR2 SYGVKD. CDR3 nucleotides: TGTGCCATCAGTGAGTCGAACCCGAAAGAGACCCAGTACTTC. This codes for CAISESNPKETQYF.

This rearrangement joins TRBV4-3 to TRBJ1-1, with 8 bases fitting TRBD1. The J segment lost 12 bases and the V segment lost 0 bases, leaving 9 bases of the junction unmatched. This CDR3 is 14 amino acids long. CDR1 and CDR2 (germline): LGHNA, YSLEER. CDR3 coding DNA: TGCGCCAGCAGCCAAGATCTTACAGGGGGTCGGTCTTTCTTT. Translated: CASSQDLTGGRSFF.

The rearrangement links TRBV6-1 to TRBJ1-4, with D possibly matching TRBD1 (6 bases). Trimming stripped 10 bases from V and 0 bases from J, with 12 bases between. This CDR3 has 14 residues. CDR1 and CDR2 (germline): MNHNS, SASEGT. CDR3 nucleotides: TGTGCCACCCGTTCAGGGGCAACTAATGAAAAACTGTTTTTT. It translates to CATRSGATNEKLFF.

By share, this clone counts as medium-sized. The chain couples TRBV19 to TRBJ2-4, with 8 bases lining up with TRBD1. The CDR3 sequence is 16 residues long. The germline CDR1 and CDR2 sequences are LNHDA and SQIVND (reference sequence). V lost 5 bases, J lost 6 bases, and 12 bases stayed unmatched. CDR3 nucleotide sequence: TGTGCCAGTAGTCCCGACAGGGGTGTCCTACCAAACATTCAGTACTTC. It specifies CASSPDRGVLPNIQYF.

This clone was seen a single time. This chain joins TRBV5-4 and TRBJ2-5; 8 nucleotides align to TRBD2. V was clipped by 4 bases and J by 0 bases; unmatched bases: 8. Germline loops: CDR1 SGHNT, CDR2 YYREEE (reference sequence). This CDR3 has 16 residues. CDR3 coding DNA: TGTGCCAGCAGCGGGGATGCTAGCGGGTACCAAGAGACCCAGTACTTC. Protein: CASSGDASGYQETQYF.

V usage is TRBV6-4 and J usage is TRBJ2-1; D remains ambiguous. Germline assignment: CDR1 MRHNA and CDR2 SNTAGT. Trimming took off 6 bases at V and 6 bases at J, with 15 bases between the two ends. This CDR3 has 14 residues. CDR3 coding DNA: TGTGCCAGCAGCCCTCAGCAGAGTAGCAATGAGCAGTTCTTC. Translating gives CASSPQQSSNEQFF.

This clone was seen only once. This chain links TRBV19 with TRBJ2-3, with 7 bases fitting TRBD2. Germline V gives CDR1 LNHDA, CDR2 SQIVND (reference sequence). V lost 7 bases, J lost 0 bases, and 4 bases stayed unmatched. The CDR3 is 14 residues long. CDR3 nucleotide sequence: TGTGCCAGTAATAAGCGGGGTAGCACAGATACGCAGTATTTT. This gives the protein CASNKRGSTDTQYF.

The gene calls are TRBV14 and TRBJ1-1; D unclear. V was pared by 4 bases and J by 4 bases, with 16 bases between. This CDR3 spans 15 amino acids. Germline V gene data show CDR1 as SGHDN and CDR2 as FVKESK. CDR3 amino acids: CASSPTAVAGTEAFF. CDR3 bases: TGTGCCAGCAGCCCGACCGCAGTTGCGGGCACTGAAGCTTTCTTT.

The chain carries TRBV5-6 and TRBJ2-7, with a weak D call TRBD2 (6 bases). The CDR3 covers 13 residues. Trimming removed 7 bases at V and 4 bases at J, with 15 bases between. The germline V gene has CDR1 SGHDT and CDR2 YYEEEE. The CDR3 loop is CASSRGLQYEQYV. CDR3 nucleotide sequence: TGTGCCAGCTCGAGGGGACTTCAATACGAGCAGTACGTC.

V is TRBV2 and J is TRBJ2-5; perhaps D is TRBD1 or TRBD2 (5 bases each). The CDR3 runs 15 residues. Trimming took 6 bases from V and 1 from J, leaving 15 bases between them. CDR1 is SNHLY, CDR2 FYNNEI, per germline. DNA for the CDR3: TGTGCCAGCAGAAGGGACCGACAGATCCAAGAGACCCAGTACTTC. It yields the protein CASRRDRQIQETQYF.

The chain recombines TRBV5-1 with TRBJ2-3, with D unresolved. From germline, CDR1 is SGHRS and CDR2 YFSETQ. The ends were cut back, 2 bases at V and 0 bases at J, with 4 bases in the middle. The CDR3 sequence is 13 residues long. CDR3 region: CASSLGSTDTQYF. CDR3 DNA sequence: TGCGCCAGCAGCTTAGGTAGCACAGATACGCAGTATTTT.

The rearrangement uses TRBV4-1 and TRBJ2-5; 8 bases agree with TRBD2. This CDR3 spans 15 amino acids. The germline V gene has CDR1 MGHRA and CDR2 YSYEKL. Trimming cost V 3 bases and J 5 bases; bases outside gene matches: 8. DNA for the CDR3: TGCGCCAGCAGCCATTACGGGGGGGCCGAGGAGACCCAGTACTTC. It specifies CASSHYGGAEETQYF.

V usage is TRBV5-1 and J usage is TRBJ2-2; D may correspond to TRBD1 or TRBD2 (6 bases each). Between the trimmed V and J ends, which lost 3 bases and 3 bases, there was a span of 18 bases. CDR3 length: 17 residues. Germline V gene sequence: CDR1 SGHRS, CDR2 YFSETQ. CDR3: CASSYQEGVGYTGELFF. The CDR3 DNA reads TGCGCCAGCAGCTACCAGGAGGGGGTAGGGTACACCGGGGAGCTGTTTTTT.